A single sample is the source of the 8 T cell receptor beta chains below, sequenced in a study of cytomegalovirus exposure and HLA in healthy donors. PCR was performed using 60 Vbeta and 13 Jbeta primers. Data came from immunoSEQ multiplex PCR; TCRdb stores just in-frame clones and leaves some out. The data show 130,000 or so clones, around 66% seen once. Sequencing input: PBMCs. The origin of the receptors is a middle-aged woman in good health and CMV-seropositive.

This clone appeared a few times. V is TRBV7-2 and J is TRBJ2-3; D call uncertain. Germline CDR1 and CDR2: SGHTA and FQGNSA. The CDR3 has 15 residues. V was pared by 1 base and J by 2 bases, with 10 bases between. This CDR3 reads CASSLDGSTTDTQYF. CDR3 sequence (DNA): TGTGCCAGCAGCTTAGACGGGTCCACCACAGATACGCAGTATTTT. Full variable domain (outside the CDR3, taken from reference TRBV7-2 and TRBJ2-3): GAGVSQSPSNKVTEKGKDVELRCDPISGHTALYWYRQSLGQGLEFLIYFQGNSAPDKSGLPSDRFSAERTGGSVSTLTIQRTQQEDSAVYLCASSLDGSTTDTQYFGPGTRLTVL.

J is TRBJ2-1 and V is TRBV5-1; 7 bases align to TRBD2. Trimming at V came to 4 bases and at J to 4 bases, leaving 2 bases not matched to a gene. This CDR3 has 13 residues. Germline CDR1 SGHRS, CDR2 YFSETQ. CDR3 amino acids: CASSGGGYNEQFF. CDR3 nucleotide sequence: TGCGCCAGCAGCGGGGGGGGGTACAATGAGCAGTTCTTC.

The rearrangement links TRBV7-2 to TRBJ2-1; no definite D call. There are 16 residues in the CDR3. Trimming pared 2 bases from V and 0 bases from J, leaving 11 bases between. The germline V gene encodes CDR1 SGHTA and CDR2 FQGNSA. The CDR3 reads CASSLTPSSSYNEQFF. Here the CDR3 DNA reads TGTGCCAGCAGCTTAACTCCCTCGAGCTCCTACAATGAGCAGTTCTTC.

V is TRBV28 and J is TRBJ2-7; 10 bases match TRBD1. The CDR3 extends over 15 amino acids. Germline CDR1 reads MDHEN; CDR2 reads SYDVKM. J was trimmed by 4 bases and V by 2 bases; bases with no gene match: 5. For the CDR3, the DNA is TGTGCCAGCAGTTTACCGACAGGGGGCCTTTACGAGCAGTACTTC. Its protein is CASSLPTGGLYEQYF.

The chain joins TRBV7-6 to TRBJ2-4; D possibly corresponds to TRBD2 (7 bases). CDR1 SGHVS and CDR2 FNYEAQ come from the germline V gene. V was clipped by 0 bases and J by 6 bases, with 12 bases between them. CDR3 length: 15 amino acids. CDR3 amino acids: CASSLALGGRNIQYF. CDR3 sequence (DNA): TGTGCCAGCAGCTTAGCGTTGGGGGGGCGAAACATTCAGTACTTC.

The chain carries TRBV18 and TRBJ2-7; 7 bases align to TRBD1. The CDR3 runs to 13 residues. The ends lost 0 bases at V and 5 bases at J; junction bases unmatched: 1. CDR1 is KGHSH and CDR2 is LQKENI in the germline V gene. CDR3 region: CASSPPGTDEQYF. For the CDR3, the DNA is TGTGCCAGCTCACCACCCGGGACAGACGAGCAGTACTTC. Combining the CDR3 with reference TRBV18 and TRBJ2-7 gives the whole variable domain NAGVMQNPRHLVRRRGQEARLRCSPMKGHSHVYWYRQLPEEGLKFMVYLQKENIIDESGMPKERFSAEFPKEGPSILRIQQVVRGDSAAYFCASSPPGTDEQYFGPGTRLTVT.

The chain is built from TRBV5-1 and TRBJ2-1; 9 bases map to TRBD2. CDR3 length equals 15 residues. The germline V gene encodes CDR1 SGHRS and CDR2 YFSETQ. Unmatched junction bases numbered 5, after V lost 2 bases and J lost 5 bases. The CDR3 coding sequence is TGCGCCAGCAGCTTACTGGCGGGGGGGAACAATGAGCAGTTCTTC. This translates into CASSLLAGGNNEQFF.

This clone was observed a handful of times. J is TRBJ1-5 and V is TRBV18; TRBD1 agrees at 7 bases. The CDR3 extends over 17 amino acids. In germline, CDR1 is KGHSH, CDR2 LQKENI. V lost 2 bases, J lost 3 bases, and 10 bases stayed unmatched. The CDR3 protein is CASSPIGRGEVNQPQHF. CDR3 DNA sequence: TGTGCCAGCTCACCAATCGGCAGGGGGGAGGTCAATCAGCCCCAGCATTTT.